This T cell receptor (beta chain) appears in the sequencing data of a study of PD-L1 blockade in urothelial cancer. Study background: Samples of blood were analyzed 3 weeks (second dose) and 6 weeks after treatment start.

Germline CDR1 and CDR2: MDHEN and SYDVKM. V shed 7 bases, J shed 8 bases, and the junction held 17 bases outside the gene matches. There are 16 residues in the CDR3. This clone was seen only once. Only in-frame clones appear in the TCRdb table, and some are missing; sequencing was by immunoSEQ multiplex PCR. The sample lists approximately 39,000 clones; around 85% were seen once. Time point defined: pretreatment peripheral blood. The gene calls are TRBV28 and TRBJ2-4; 7 nucleotides match TRBD1. This specimen was PBMCs, taken around atezolizumab (anti-PD-L1) treatment. The clonotype originates from a man older than 75 with urothelial cancer. The CDR3 DNA follows: TGTGCCAGCAAGTCGCCGTTTGGGCAGGGGGAAGACATTCAGTACTTC. Protein: CASKSPFGQGEDIQYF.